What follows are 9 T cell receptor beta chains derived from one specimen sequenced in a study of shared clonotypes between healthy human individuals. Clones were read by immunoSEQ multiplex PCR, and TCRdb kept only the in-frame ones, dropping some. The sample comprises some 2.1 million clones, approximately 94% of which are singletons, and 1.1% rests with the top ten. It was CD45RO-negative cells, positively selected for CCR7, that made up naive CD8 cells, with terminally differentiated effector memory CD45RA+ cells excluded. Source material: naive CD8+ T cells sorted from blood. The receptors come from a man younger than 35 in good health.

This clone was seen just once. The CDR3 bases are TGTGCCAGCAGCCAAGAACCCCAATCTGAAGCTTTCTTT. Translation gives CASSQEPQSEAFF. This chain uses TRBV14 with TRBJ1-1; D is undetermined. CDR3 length: 13 amino acids. Germline CDR1 SGHDN, CDR2 FVKESK. V lost 0 bases to trimming and J lost 6 bases, with 8 bases between them.

CDR3 coding DNA: TGTGCCAGCAGCTATGGACAGGGCCTTGGCTACACCTTC. Translation gives CASSYGQGLGYTF. The rearrangement uses TRBV7-9 and TRBJ1-2, with 8 bases matching TRBD1. V lost 4 bases and J lost 7; bases outside the gene matches: 5. CDR1 is SEHNR, CDR2 FQNEAQ, per germline (reference sequence). This CDR3 contains 13 residues. Based on the CDR3 plus reference TRBV7-9 and TRBJ1-2, the full variable domain is DTGVSQNPRHKITKRGQNVTFRCDPISEHNRLYWYRQTLGQGPEFLTYFQNEAQLEKSRLLSDRFSAERPKGSFSTLEIQRTEQGDSAMYLCASSYGQGLGYTFGSGTRLTVV.

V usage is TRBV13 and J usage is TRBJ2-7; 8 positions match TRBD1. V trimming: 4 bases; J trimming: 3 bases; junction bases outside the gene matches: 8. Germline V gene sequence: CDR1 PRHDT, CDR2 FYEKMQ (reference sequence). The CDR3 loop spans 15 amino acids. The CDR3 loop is CASSSKQGELYEQYF. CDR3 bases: TGTGCCAGCAGCTCAAAACAGGGGGAGCTCTACGAGCAGTACTTC.

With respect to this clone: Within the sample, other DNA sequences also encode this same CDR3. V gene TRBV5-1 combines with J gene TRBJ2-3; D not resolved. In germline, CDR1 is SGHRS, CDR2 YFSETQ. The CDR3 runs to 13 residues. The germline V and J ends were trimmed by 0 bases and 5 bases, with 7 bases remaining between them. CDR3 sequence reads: CASSLDTRDTQYF. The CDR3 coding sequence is TGCGCCAGCAGCTTGGATACTCGAGATACGCAGTATTTT.

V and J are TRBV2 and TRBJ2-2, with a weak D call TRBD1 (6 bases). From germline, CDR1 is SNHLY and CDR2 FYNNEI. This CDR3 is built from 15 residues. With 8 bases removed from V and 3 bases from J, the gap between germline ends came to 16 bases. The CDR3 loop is CASGTGRIDTGELFF. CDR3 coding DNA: TGTGCCAGCGGTACAGGGCGGATAGACACCGGGGAGCTGTTTTTT. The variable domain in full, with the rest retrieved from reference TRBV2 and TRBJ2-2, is EPEVTQTPSHQVTQMGQEVILRCVPISNHLYFYWYRQILGQKVEFLVSFYNNEISEKSEIFDDQFSVERPDGSNFTLKIRSTKLEDSAMYFCASGTGRIDTGELFFGEGSRLTVL.

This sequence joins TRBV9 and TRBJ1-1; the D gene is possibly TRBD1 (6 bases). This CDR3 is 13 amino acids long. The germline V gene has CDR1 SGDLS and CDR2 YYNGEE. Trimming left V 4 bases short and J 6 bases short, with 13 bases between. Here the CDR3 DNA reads TGTGCCAGCAGCCTACTTACAGGGTCTGAAGCTTTCTTT. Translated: CASSLLTGSEAFF.

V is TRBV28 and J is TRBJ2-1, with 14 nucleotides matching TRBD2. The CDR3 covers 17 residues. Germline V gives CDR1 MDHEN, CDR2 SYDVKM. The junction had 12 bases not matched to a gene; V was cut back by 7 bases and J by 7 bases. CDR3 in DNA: TGTGCCAGCACAAGCCAGGGACTAGCGGGGGAAGGGAATGAGCAGTTCTTC. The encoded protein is CASTSQGLAGEGNEQFF.

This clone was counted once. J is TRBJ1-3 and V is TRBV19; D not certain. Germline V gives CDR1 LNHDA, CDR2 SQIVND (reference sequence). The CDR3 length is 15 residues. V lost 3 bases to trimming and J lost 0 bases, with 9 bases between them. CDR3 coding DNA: TGTGCCAGTAGTATGGACGGCAGCTCTGGAAACACCATATATTTT. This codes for CASSMDGSSGNTIYF.

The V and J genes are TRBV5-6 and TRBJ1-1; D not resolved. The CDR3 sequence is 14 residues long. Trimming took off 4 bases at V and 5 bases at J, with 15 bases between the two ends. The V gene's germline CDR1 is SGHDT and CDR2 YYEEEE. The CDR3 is CASSPRSVGTEAFF. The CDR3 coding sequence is TGTGCCAGCAGCCCAAGGTCGGTTGGGACTGAAGCTTTCTTT.